This TCR beta chain appears in the sequencing data of a study of glioma-infiltrating T cells after dendritic cell vaccination (dated by TCRdb to 2016 to 2018). Some background on the complete study: A cohort of some 15 glioblastoma patients from Phase I and II dendritic cell vaccination trials was included, of whom 9 were newly diagnosed and 6 had recurrent disease. Autologous tumor lysate-pulsed dendritic cell vaccination was administered to the patients between the early 2000s and the early 2010s. The vaccine consisted of monocyte-derived dendritic cells cultured less than eight days with IL-4 and GM-CSF, then pulsed overnight with autologous tumor lysate. Patients received three intradermal dendritic cell vaccine injections at biweekly intervals in the arm below the axilla. In glioblastoma patients vaccinated with dendritic cells, deep sequencing of TCR beta CDR3 regions served to measure tumor-infiltrating lymphocyte content and to compare repertoires between tumor and blood. TCR sequencing metrics, including TIL content and tumor-blood repertoire overlap, were correlated with survival after dendritic cell vaccination.

Taken with the paper, the label for time point translates to: after dendritic cell vaccination, including at tumor progression/relapse. Selection of patients required sufficient residual fresh-frozen tumor tissue and over two years of available survival data. Although molecular status otherwise differed among the glioblastoma patients, no patient had an isocitrate dehydrogenase mutation. PBMC collection took place before vaccination, two weeks after the third vaccination, and at tumor progression if progression occurred. Genomic DNA was extracted with the Qiagen DNeasy Blood extraction Kit. A remark on this clone: The specificity of this receptor is unknown. Per-base qualities were not stored, and no clone one base away is much larger.

V loses 7 bases, J loses 2 bases, and the germline ends lie 7 bases apart. The CDR3 has 12 amino acids, counting the end cysteine and phenylalanine. CDR3 DNA only is kept here, 36 bases in frame from base 1. CDR1 and CDR2 (SNHLY, FYNNEI) derive from the germline V gene. The full study reports these points: The cohort was small and heterogeneous, and full blood and tumor sets were available for few patients, with initial-recurrent tumor pairs available for even fewer patients. TCR clonality showed no direct relationship with survival, which suggests that a diverse polyclonal response may matter. Longer time to progression and overall survival after dendritic cell vaccination were predicted by higher estimated pretreatment TIL content. The TCR overlap response model with three groups was called speculative and said to need prospective validation.

The immunoSEQ assay amplified TCRB CDR3 regions from approximately 1.8 micrograms of genomic DNA, or from all available DNA when less than that amount was available. The multiplex PCR relied on 60 forward primers for TCR V beta segments and 13 reverse primers for J beta segments. To estimate the number of reads per starting template, synthetic control templates were added to each sample at limiting dilution. The Illumina HiSeq System generated sequencing reads of 87 bp. In the original analysis: PCR and sequencing errors were removed by a nearest neighbor algorithm that merged closely related sequences. TCR overlap was defined as the percentage of unique tumor TCR beta sequences that were also present in the same patient's peripheral blood. Here the immuneACCESS table is served through TCRdb, limited to in-frame sequences with V and J called. Missing clones are a known gap in these copies; in checked studies unresolved V genes cover under half, and the rest lacks a known reason. The V and J calls and clone size were taken over from that table, and D and trimming were inferred from the DNA. Within this sample are 100,000 or so clones, with nearly 90% of them counted one time only. The ten most abundant clones make up roughly 2.8% of the sample.

Here the chain combines TRBV2 and TRBJ2-3; the D gene is perhaps TRBD1, from 5 matching bases. The sample was blood, taken after dendritic cell vaccination. The source of this sequence is a human donor with glioblastoma. The CDR3 is CASIGATDTQYF. In nucleotides, the sequence is TGTGCCAGCATAGGGGCCACAGATACGCAGTATTTT.